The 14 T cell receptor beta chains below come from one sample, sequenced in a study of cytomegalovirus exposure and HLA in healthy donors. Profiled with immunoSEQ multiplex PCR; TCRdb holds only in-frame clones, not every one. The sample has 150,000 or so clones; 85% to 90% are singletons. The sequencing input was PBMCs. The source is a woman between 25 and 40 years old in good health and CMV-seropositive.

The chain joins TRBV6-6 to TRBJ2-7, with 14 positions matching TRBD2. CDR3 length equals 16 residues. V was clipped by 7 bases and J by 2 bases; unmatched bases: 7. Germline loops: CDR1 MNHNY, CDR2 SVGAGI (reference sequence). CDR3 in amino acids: CASTGTSGSLTYEQYF. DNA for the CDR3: TGTGCCAGCACCGGGACTAGCGGGAGTCTAACCTACGAGCAGTACTTC.

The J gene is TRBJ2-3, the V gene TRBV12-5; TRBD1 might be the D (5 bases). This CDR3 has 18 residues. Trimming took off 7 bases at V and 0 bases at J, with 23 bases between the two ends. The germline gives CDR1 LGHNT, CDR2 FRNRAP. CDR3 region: CASARGRDGQVSTDTQYF. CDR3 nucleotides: TGTGCTAGTGCTCGAGGCAGGGATGGGCAGGTGAGCACAGATACGCAGTATTTT.

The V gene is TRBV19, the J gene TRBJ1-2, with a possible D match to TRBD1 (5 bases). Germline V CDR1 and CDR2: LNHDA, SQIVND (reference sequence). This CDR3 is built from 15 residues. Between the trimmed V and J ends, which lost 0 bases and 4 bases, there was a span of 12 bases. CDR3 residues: CASSIEGGVGYGYTF. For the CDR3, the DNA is TGTGCCAGTAGTATAGAAGGAGGGGTCGGCTATGGCTACACCTTC.

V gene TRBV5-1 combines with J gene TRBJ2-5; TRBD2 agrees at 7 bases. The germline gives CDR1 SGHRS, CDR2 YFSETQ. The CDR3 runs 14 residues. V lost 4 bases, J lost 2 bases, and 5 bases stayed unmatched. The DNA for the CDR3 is TGCGCCAGCAGCGCCTCCGGGGGGCAAGAGACCCAGTACTTC. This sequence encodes CASSASGGQETQYF.

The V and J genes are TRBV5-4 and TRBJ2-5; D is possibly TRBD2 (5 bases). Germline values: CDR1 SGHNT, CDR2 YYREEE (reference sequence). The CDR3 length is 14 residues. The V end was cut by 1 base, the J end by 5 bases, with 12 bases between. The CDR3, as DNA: TGTGCCAGCAGCTTGCTGGGTGGCGGGGAGACCCAGTACTTC. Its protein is CASSLLGGGETQYF. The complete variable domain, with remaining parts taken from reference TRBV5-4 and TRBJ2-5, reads ETGVTQSPTHLIKTRGQQVTLRCSSQSGHNTVSWYQQALGQGPQFIFQYYREEENGRGNFPPRFSGLQFPNYSSELNVNALELDDSALYLCASSLLGGGETQYFGPGTRLLVL.

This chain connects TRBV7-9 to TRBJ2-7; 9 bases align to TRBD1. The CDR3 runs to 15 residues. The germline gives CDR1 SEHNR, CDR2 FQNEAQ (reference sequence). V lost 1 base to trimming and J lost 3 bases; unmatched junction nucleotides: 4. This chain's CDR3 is CASSLVGTGYYEQYF. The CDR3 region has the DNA TGTGCCAGCAGCTTAGTAGGGACAGGGTACTACGAGCAGTACTTC.

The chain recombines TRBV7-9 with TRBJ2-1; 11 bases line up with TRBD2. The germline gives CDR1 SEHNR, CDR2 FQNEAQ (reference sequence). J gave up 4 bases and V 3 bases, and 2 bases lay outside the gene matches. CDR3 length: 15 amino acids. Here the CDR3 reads CASSLTSGTYNEQFF. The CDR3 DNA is TGTGCCAGCAGCTTGACTAGCGGGACTTACAATGAGCAGTTCTTC.

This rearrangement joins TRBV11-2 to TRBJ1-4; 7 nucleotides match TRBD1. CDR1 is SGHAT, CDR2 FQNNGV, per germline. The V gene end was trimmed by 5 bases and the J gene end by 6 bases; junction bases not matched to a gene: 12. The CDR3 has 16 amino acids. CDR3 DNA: TGTGCCAGCAGCACCTGGGTCACAGGGGAGGATGAAAAACTGTTTTTT. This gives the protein CASSTWVTGEDEKLFF.

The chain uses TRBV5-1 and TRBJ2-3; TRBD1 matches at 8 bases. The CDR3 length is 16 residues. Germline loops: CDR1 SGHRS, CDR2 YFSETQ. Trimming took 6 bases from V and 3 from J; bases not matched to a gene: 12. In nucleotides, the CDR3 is TGCGCCAGCACGCGACAGGGGAGTTTGGTAACAGATACGCAGTATTTT. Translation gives CASTRQGSLVTDTQYF.

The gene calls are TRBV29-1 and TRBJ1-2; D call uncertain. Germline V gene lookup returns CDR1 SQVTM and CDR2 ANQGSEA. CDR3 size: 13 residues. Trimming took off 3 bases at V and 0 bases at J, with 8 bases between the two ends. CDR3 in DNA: TGCAGCGTTGATCCAGGCGCTAACTATGGCTACACCTTC. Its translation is CSVDPGANYGYTF.

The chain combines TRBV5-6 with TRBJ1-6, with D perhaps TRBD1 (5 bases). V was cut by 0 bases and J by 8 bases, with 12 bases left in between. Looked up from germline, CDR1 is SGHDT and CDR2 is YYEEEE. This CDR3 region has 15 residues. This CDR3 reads CASSLGQINHSPLHF. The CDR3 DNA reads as TGTGCCAGCAGCTTGGGACAGATTAACCATTCACCCCTCCACTTT.

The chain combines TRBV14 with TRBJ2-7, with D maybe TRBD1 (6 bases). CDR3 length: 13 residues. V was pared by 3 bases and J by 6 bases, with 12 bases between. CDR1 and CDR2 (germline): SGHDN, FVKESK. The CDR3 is CASSQSGAFEQYF. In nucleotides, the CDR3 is TGTGCCAGCAGCCAGTCAGGGGCCTTCGAGCAGTACTTC.

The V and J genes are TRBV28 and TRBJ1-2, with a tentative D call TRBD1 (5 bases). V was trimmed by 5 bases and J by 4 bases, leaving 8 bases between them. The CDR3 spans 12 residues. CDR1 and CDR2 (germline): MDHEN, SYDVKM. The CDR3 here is CASSVRGYGYTF. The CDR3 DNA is TGTGCCAGCAGTGTTAGGGGCTATGGCTACACCTTC.

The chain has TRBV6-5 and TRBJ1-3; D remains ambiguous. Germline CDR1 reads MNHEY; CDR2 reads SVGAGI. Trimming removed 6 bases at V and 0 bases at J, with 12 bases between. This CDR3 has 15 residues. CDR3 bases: TGTGCCAGCAGCGGAGGACGGAGCTCTGGAAACACCATATATTTT. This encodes CASSGGRSSGNTIYF.